The present T cell receptor (beta chain) was sequenced within a study of regulatory T cells in long-lasting Graves disease. Study information: Persistence in Graves' disease denoted antithyroid drug use beyond 5 years alongside positive TSH receptor antibodies.

CDR3 length equals 15 residues. CDR1 MRHNA and CDR2 SNTAGT come from the germline V gene. V gave up 5 bases and J gave up 3 bases, with 13 bases separating them. TCR beta libraries were built with iRepertoire HTBI primers and Arm-PCR of CDR3 regions. MiXCR, applied by TCRdb to the multiplex PCR reads, yields one record per CDR3 protein. Of 400,000 to 500,000 distinct CDR3 sequences listed, 21% are singletons. Time point meaning: persistent/refractory GD, antithyroid drugs over 5 years with positive TRAb. With RNA extracted from PBMCs as input, the TCR library was made. Around 9.1 milliliters of peripheral blood were drawn into EDTA tubes.

J is TRBJ2-2 and V is TRBV6-4; D is possibly TRBD1 or TRBD2 (5 bases each). Material: peripheral blood mononuclear cells (PBMCs), obtained when the disease was refractory, from a patient treated with antithyroid drugs. The receptor's source is a female donor with Graves disease. The chain's CDR3 is CASSLLGTYTGELFF. For the CDR3, the DNA is TGTGCCAGCAGTCTCCTCGGGACGTACACCGGGGAGCTGTTTTTT.